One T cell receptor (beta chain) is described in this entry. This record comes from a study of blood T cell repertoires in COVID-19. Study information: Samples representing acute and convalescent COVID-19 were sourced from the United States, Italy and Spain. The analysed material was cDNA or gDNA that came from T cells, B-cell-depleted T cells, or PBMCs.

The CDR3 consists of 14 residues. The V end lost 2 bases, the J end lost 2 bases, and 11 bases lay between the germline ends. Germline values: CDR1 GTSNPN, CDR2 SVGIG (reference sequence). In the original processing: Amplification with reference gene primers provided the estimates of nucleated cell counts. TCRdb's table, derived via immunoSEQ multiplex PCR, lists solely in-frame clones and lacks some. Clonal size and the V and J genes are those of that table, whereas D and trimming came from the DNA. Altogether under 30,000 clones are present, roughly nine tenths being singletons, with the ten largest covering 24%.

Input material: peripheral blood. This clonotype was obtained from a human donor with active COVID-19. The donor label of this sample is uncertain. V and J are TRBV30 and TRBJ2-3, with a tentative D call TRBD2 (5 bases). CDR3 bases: TGTGCCTGGAGTTGGACGGGGTTCACAGATACGCAGTATTTT. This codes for CAWSWTGFTDTQYF.